These 22 T cell receptor beta chains were sequenced from one sample in a study of vaccination and CD4 T cells after COVID-19. Sequencing of DNA taken from cultured CD4+ T cells relied on the Oncomine TCR Beta short-read assay. Each CDR3 protein is one row after TCRdb ran MiXCR on the PCR reads. The table records about 9,600 distinct CDR3 sequences, 26% of them present only once. As for treatment: approximately nine-day PBMC culture with coronavirus spike peptide pools or control peptides (ViraFEST assay). No antigen has been assigned to these receptors. The sequencing used CD4+ T cells from blood, cultured in vitro, collected after SARS-CoV-2 vaccination. Receptors originate from a human donor who had recovered from COVID-19.

The sample holds a few counts of this clonotype. The chain employs TRBV20-1 and TRBJ1-1; D is undetermined. The germline V gene encodes CDR1 DFQATT and CDR2 SNEGSKA (reference sequence). This CDR3 region has 14 residues. CDR3 protein: CGVYYDVRNTEAFF. The CDR3 coding sequence is TGCGGAGTCTATTACGACGTCCGGAACACTGAAGCTTTCTTT.

J is TRBJ2-7 and V is TRBV21-1; the table calls TRBD2, which could not be checked here. TRBV21-1 is a recognized pseudogene. The CDR3 loop spans 15 amino acids. CDR3 nucleotides: TGTGCCAGCAGCAATGAGGGCGACTACTCGGACGGGCAGTACTTC. It is translated as CASSNEGDYSDGQYF.

As regards this clonotype: The CDR3 ends on some other residue instead of the conserved phenylalanine or tryptophan, so this is likely a read error. The gene calls are TRBV7-2 and TRBJ2-5, with unresolved D. CDR3 length equals 15 residues. V was trimmed by 7 bases and J by 0 bases, leaving 15 bases between them. Germline assignment: CDR1 SGHTA and CDR2 FQGNSA. The CDR3 coding sequence is TGTGCCAGCAAACTTGGCCCTCCATACCAAGAGACCCAGTACCTC. Its translation is CASKLGPPYQETQYL.

This chain uses TRBV10-1 with TRBJ2-7; D call uncertain. This CDR3 region has 14 residues. Trimming took 0 bases from V and 2 from J, leaving 8 bases between them. CDR1 and CDR2 from the germline V gene are WNHNN and SYGVQD (reference sequence). CDR3 bases: TGCGCCAGCAGTGAGTCGGGAATGCCCTACGAGCAGTACTTC. Its translation is CASSESGMPYEQYF.

This clonotype was counted only a few times. V usage is TRBV7-8 and J usage is TRBJ2-5; possible D gene TRBD1, 7 bases. Between the trimmed V and J ends, which lost 2 bases and 1 base, there was a span of 14 bases. CDR1 and CDR2 (germline): SGHVS, FQNEAQ. CDR3 length: 16 amino acids. The CDR3 protein is CASSLRRRGLQETQYF. The DNA of the CDR3 is TGTGCCAGCAGCTTAAGGCGGAGGGGGCTCCAAGAGACCCAGTACTTC.

There are a few counts of this clonotype. V and J are TRBV6-1 and TRBJ1-5; D is ambiguous. Germline V gene data show CDR1 as MNHNS and CDR2 as SASEGT. Trimming cost V 6 bases and J 4 bases, with 13 bases left between them. CDR3 length: 14 residues. For the CDR3, the DNA is TGTGCCAGCAGCCGGGCAGGCGGGAATCAGCCCCAGCATTTT. The encoded protein is CASSRAGGNQPQHF.

The V and J genes are TRBV4-1 and TRBJ2-1; a possible D gene is TRBD2 (5 bases). CDR3 length: 17 residues. From germline, CDR1 is MGHRA and CDR2 YSYEKL. V lost 0 bases, J lost 5 bases, and 17 bases lay in between. The CDR3 region is CASSQDLGPRRDNEQFF. In nucleotides, the CDR3 is TGCGCCAGCAGCCAAGATCTAGGACCCCGGCGGGACAATGAGCAGTTCTTC.

Only a few counts were recorded for this clonotype. The chain carries TRBV7-9 and TRBJ2-1, with D possibly being TRBD1 (6 bases). Germline V gives CDR1 SEHNR, CDR2 FQNEAQ (reference sequence). Trimming pared 5 bases from V and 16 bases from J, leaving 18 bases between. This CDR3 is 12 amino acids long. The CDR3 loop reads CASSQTGTVVFF. CDR3 DNA sequence: TGTGCCAGCAGCCAGACAGGAACCGTAGTTTTCTTC.

The CDR3 reads CASSNRDRVSYEQYF. DNA for the CDR3: TGTGCCAGCAGCAACCGGGACAGGGTTTCCTACGAGCAGTACTTC. V usage is TRBV7-8 and J usage is TRBJ2-7, with 9 bases aligning to TRBD1. From germline, CDR1 is SGHVS and CDR2 FQNEAQ. V was clipped by 5 bases and J by 1 base; unmatched bases: 6. This CDR3 spans 15 amino acids.

J is TRBJ2-5 and V is TRBV9, with TRBD2 matching 11 bases. Germline V gene data show CDR1 as SGDLS and CDR2 as YYNGEE. Trimming cost V 3 bases and J 4 bases; bases outside gene matches: 8. The CDR3 has 16 residues. CDR3 DNA: TGTGCCAGCAGCGCCCGGGTAGCGGGAGGGGGAGAGACCCAGTACTTC. Its translation: CASSARVAGGGETQYF.

The genes are TRBV28 and TRBJ2-2, with D uncertain. The V gene's germline CDR1 is MDHEN and CDR2 SYDVKM. CDR3 length equals 14 residues. With 3 bases removed from V and 4 bases from J, the gap between germline ends came to 9 bases. The CDR3 DNA follows: TGTGCCAGCAGTTTTTTTGAAACCACCGGGGAGCTGTTTTTT. This codes for CASSFFETTGELFF.

The V and J genes are TRBV6-5 and TRBJ1-5, with D possibly being TRBD1 (5 bases). Germline CDR1 is MNHEY and CDR2 is SVGAGI. Trimming took 0 bases from V and 4 from J, leaving 13 bases between them. The CDR3 has 16 amino acids. The CDR3 sequence is CASSYSPGTQNQPQHF. The CDR3 DNA reads as TGTGCCAGCAGTTACTCGCCCGGGACGCAGAATCAGCCCCAGCATTTT.

This clonotype is medium-sized within its sample. This sequence joins TRBV28 and TRBJ1-5; D gene ambiguous. V lost 5 bases and J 2 bases, leaving 10 bases between the germline ends. Germline CDR1 and CDR2: MDHEN and SYDVKM. The CDR3 extends over 14 amino acids. The CDR3 nucleotides read TGTGCCAGCAGTCCTAGGGTTGGCAATCAGCCCCAGCATTTT. It yields the protein CASSPRVGNQPQHF. Together with reference TRBV28 and TRBJ1-5, the CDR3 gives the full variable domain: DVKVTQSSRYLVKRTGEKVFLECVQDMDHENMFWYRQDPGLGLRLIYFSYDVKMKEKGDIPEGYSVSREKKERFSLILESASTNQTSMYLCASSPRVGNQPQHFGDGTRLSIL.

V usage is TRBV28 and J usage is TRBJ2-5; D uncertain. This CDR3 is 14 amino acids long. V was trimmed by 2 bases and J by 5 bases, leaving 12 bases between them. Germline V gene sequence: CDR1 MDHEN, CDR2 SYDVKM. CDR3 in DNA: TGTGCCAGCAGTTTAAGTCCCTTGACGGAGACCCAGTACTTC. It specifies CASSLSPLTETQYF.

The J gene is TRBJ2-1, the V gene TRBV28; 14 nucleotides line up with TRBD2. After removal of 8 bases from V and 8 bases from J, the junction contained 11 bases not matched to a gene. Germline CDR1 MDHEN, CDR2 SYDVKM. The CDR3 length is 16 residues. CDR3 protein: CASWRTGTSGSDEQFF. In DNA form, the CDR3 reads TGTGCCAGCTGGAGGACCGGGACTAGCGGGAGTGATGAGCAGTTCTTC.

This clonotype has only a few counts. The V gene is TRBV7-9, the J gene TRBJ1-1; 9 bases map to TRBD1. Germline loops: CDR1 SEHNR, CDR2 FQNEAQ (reference sequence). J gave up 0 bases and V 5 bases, and 7 bases lay outside the gene matches. The CDR3 loop spans 16 amino acids. The CDR3 sequence: CASSPDRGYLNTEAFF. In nucleotides, the CDR3 is TGTGCCAGCAGCCCAGACAGGGGGTATCTGAACACTGAAGCTTTCTTT.

V is TRBV19 and J is TRBJ2-7; unclear D gene. The CDR3 runs to 13 residues. Germline loops: CDR1 LNHDA, CDR2 SQIVND (reference sequence). V was clipped by 3 bases and J by 4 bases, with 10 bases between them. The CDR3: CASSIAGFYEQYF. The CDR3 nucleotides are TGTGCCAGTAGTATTGCCGGATTTTACGAGCAGTACTTC.

This clonotype was detected only a few times. The rearrangement uses TRBV20-1 and TRBJ1-1; D is uncertain. V shed 3 bases and J shed 11 bases, with 16 bases lying between them. Germline values: CDR1 DFQATT, CDR2 SNEGSKA (reference sequence). This CDR3 contains 12 residues. CDR3 coding DNA: TGCAGTGCTAGCGATGTGCTCCTGGGGGCTTTCTTT. This codes for CSASDVLLGAFF.

This clonotype was seen just once. The J gene is TRBJ2-7, the V gene TRBV11-2; TRBD1 matches 7 bases. J was trimmed by 1 base and V by 3 bases; bases with no gene match: 6. CDR1 is SGHAT and CDR2 is FQNNGV in the germline V gene. The CDR3 sequence is 15 residues long. CDR3 in amino acids: CASSFQGVGSYEQYF. Written as DNA, the CDR3 is TGTGCCAGCAGCTTCCAGGGGGTAGGGTCCTACGAGCAGTACTTC.

Relative to its sample, this clonotype is medium-sized. The gene calls are TRBV6-1 and TRBJ2-4; D possibly matches TRBD1 or TRBD2 (5 bases each). With 3 bases removed from V and 6 bases from J, the gap between germline ends came to 9 bases. The germline V gene encodes CDR1 MNHNS and CDR2 SASEGT. The CDR3 totals 13 residues. As DNA, the CDR3 is TGTGCCAGCAGTGATGGGGGACCAAACATTCAGTACTTC. Its translation is CASSDGGPNIQYF.

The chain couples TRBV20-1 to TRBJ2-1, with D perhaps given as TRBD1 or TRBD2 (6 bases each). The CDR3 contains 15 residues. Germline CDR1 reads DFQATT; CDR2 reads SNEGSKA (reference sequence). The V end lost 0 bases, the J end lost 3 bases, and 12 bases lay between the germline ends. This chain's CDR3 is CSAREGGTHYNEQFF. CDR3 DNA sequence: TGCAGTGCTAGAGAAGGGGGGACTCACTACAATGAGCAGTTCTTC.

This clonotype was observed a single time. The gene calls are TRBV9 and TRBJ2-6; D is possibly TRBD2 (6 bases). V lost 3 bases and J lost 3, with 28 bases in between. The CDR3 is made up of 21 amino acids. Germline lookup yields CDR1 SGDLS and CDR2 YYNGEE. Here the CDR3 reads CASSAALPRKVGGGGANVLTF. CDR3 DNA sequence: TGTGCCAGCAGCGCAGCTCTCCCGAGAAAAGTGGGGGGAGGTGGGGCCAACGTCCTGACTTTC.